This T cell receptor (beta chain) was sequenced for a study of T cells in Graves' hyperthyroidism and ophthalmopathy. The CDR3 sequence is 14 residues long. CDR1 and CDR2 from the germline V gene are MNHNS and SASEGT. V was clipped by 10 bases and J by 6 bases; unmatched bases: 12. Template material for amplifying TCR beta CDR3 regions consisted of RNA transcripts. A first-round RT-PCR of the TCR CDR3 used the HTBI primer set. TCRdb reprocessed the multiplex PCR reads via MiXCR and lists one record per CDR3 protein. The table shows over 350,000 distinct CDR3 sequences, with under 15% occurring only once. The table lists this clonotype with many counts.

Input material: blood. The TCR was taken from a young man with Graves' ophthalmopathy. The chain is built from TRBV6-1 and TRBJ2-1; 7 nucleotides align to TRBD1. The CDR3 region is CAIHRGPKGNEQFF. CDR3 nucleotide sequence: TGTGCCATCCACAGGGGTCCGAAGGGCAATGAGCAGTTCTTC.